The entry that follows covers one T cell receptor beta chain sequence. Profiled with immunoSEQ multiplex PCR; TCRdb holds only in-frame clones, not every one. The sample consists of roughly 250,000 clones, around nine tenths of them appearing once. Germline CDR1 and CDR2: MNHNY and SVGAGI (reference sequence). V was shortened by 4 bases and J by 1 base, with 16 bases between the two germline ends. The CDR3 runs to 16 residues. These data are taken from a study of blood T cell repertoires in COVID-19. The V and J genes are TRBV6-6 and TRBJ2-5; weak D call: TRBD2 (6 bases). The receptor comes from a woman aged 35 to 49 who had recovered from COVID-19. The sample was peripheral blood. The CDR3 DNA reads as TGTGCCAGCAGTTCCGGGAGCAGTAGATCCCAAGAGACCCAGTACTTC. Protein sequence: CASSSGSSRSQETQYF.